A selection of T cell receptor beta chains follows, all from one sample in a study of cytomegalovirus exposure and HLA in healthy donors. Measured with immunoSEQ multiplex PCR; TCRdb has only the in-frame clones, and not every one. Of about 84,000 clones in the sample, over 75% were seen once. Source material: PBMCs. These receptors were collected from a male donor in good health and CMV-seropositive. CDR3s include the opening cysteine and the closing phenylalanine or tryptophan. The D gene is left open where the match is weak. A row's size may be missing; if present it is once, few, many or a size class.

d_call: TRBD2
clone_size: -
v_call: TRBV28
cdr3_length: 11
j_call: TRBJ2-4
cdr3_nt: TGTGCCAGCAGTTCCGGGAGGCTACAGTACTTC
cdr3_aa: CASSSGRLQYF

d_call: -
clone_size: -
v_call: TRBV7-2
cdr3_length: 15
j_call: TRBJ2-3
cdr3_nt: TGTGCCAGCAGCTTAGGGGGAGGAAGGCAAGATACGCAGTATTTT
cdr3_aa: CASSLGGGRQDTQYF

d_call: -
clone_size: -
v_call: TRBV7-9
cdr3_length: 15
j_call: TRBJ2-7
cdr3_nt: TGTGCCAGCAGCCCTACCGGGACACACTTCTACGAGCAGTACTTC
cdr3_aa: CASSPTGTHFYEQYF

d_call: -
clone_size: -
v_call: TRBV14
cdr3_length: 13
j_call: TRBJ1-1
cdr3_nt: TGTGCCAGCCGGGCGACAGGGAACACTGAAGCTTTCTTT
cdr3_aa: CASRATGNTEAFF

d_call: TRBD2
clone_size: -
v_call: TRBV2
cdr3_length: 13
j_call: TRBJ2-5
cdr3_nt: TGTGGCTCTTCGGGGGGGCTAATCGAGACCCAGTACTTC
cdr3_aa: CGSSGGLIETQYF

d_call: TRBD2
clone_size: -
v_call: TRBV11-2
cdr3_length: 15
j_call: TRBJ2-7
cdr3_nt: TGTGCCAGCAGCTTAGGCCTAGCGGGACCAAGCGAGCAGTACTTC
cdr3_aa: CASSLGLAGPSEQYF

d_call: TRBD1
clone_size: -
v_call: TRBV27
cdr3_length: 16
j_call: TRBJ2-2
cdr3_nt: TGTGCCAGCAGTTTAGTAGGGACAGCCCGTGGCGGGGAGCTGTTTTTT
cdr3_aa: CASSLVGTARGGELFF

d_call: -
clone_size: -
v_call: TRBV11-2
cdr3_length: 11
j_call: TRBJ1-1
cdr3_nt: TGTGCCAGCAGCTTAGTAGTTGAAGCTTTCTTT
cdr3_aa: CASSLVVEAFF

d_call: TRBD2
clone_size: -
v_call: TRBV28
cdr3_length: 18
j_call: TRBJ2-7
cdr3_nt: TGTGCCAGCAGACTACAGGGAAAGTCTAGCGGGAGAGTCGACGAGCAGTACTTC
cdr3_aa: CASRLQGKSSGRVDEQYF

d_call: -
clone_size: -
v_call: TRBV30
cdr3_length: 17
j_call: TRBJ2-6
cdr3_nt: TGTGCCTCCCACCTTAGGCCGTCGGGGGCTGGGGCCAACGTCCTGACTTTC
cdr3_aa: CASHLRPSGAGANVLTF

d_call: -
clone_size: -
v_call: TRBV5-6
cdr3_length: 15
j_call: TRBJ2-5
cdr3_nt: TGTGCCAGCAGCTTGGGTGGAGGGAACCAAGAGACCCAGTACTTC
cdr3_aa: CASSLGGGNQETQYF

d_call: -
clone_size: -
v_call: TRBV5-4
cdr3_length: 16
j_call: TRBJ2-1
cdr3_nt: TGTGCCAGCAGCTTGACTTCAGGGCTTAGGGTGAATGAGCAGTTCTTC
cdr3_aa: CASSLTSGLRVNEQFF

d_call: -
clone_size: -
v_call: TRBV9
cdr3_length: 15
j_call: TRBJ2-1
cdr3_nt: TGTGCCAGCAGCGTAGAGGACTATCCCCGGAATGAGCAGTTCTTC
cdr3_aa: CASSVEDYPRNEQFF

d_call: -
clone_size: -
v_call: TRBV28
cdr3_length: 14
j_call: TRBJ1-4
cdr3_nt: TGTGCCAGCAGTTTGTTTTCTAGAGGTGAAAAACTGTTTTTT
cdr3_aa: CASSLFSRGEKLFF

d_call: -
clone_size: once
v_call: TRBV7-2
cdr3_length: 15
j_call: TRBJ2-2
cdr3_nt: TGTGCCAGCAGCTTAGTTGGGCGGGGAACCGGGGAGCTGTTTTTT
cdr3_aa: CASSLVGRGTGELFF

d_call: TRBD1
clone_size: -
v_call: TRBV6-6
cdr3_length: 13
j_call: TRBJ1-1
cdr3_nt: TGTGCCAGCAGTACCCCGGGACAGGGGGAAGCTTTCTTT
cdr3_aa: CASSTPGQGEAFF

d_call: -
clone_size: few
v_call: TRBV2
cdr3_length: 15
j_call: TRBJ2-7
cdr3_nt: TGTGCCAGCGGCGTGCGCAGGGACTCCCCGTACGAGCAGTACTTC
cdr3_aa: CASGVRRDSPYEQYF

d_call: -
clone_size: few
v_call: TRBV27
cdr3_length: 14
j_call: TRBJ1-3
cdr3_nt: TGTGCCAGCAGGGACTTCGGGTCTGGAAACACCATATATTTT
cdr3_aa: CASRDFGSGNTIYF

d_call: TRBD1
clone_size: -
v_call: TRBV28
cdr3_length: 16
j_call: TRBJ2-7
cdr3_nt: TGTGCCAGCAGTTTATTCCGGGACAGGTCATCCTACGAGCAGTACTTC
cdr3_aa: CASSLFRDRSSYEQYF

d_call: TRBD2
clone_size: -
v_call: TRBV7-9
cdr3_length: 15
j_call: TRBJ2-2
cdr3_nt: TGTGCCAGCAGCGTCTTAGCGGGAGTCACCGGGGAGCTGTTTTTT
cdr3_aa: CASSVLAGVTGELFF

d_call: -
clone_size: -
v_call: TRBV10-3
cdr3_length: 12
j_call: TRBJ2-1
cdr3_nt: TGTGCCATCAGTGACCCCTCCAATGAGCAGTTCTTC
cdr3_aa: CAISDPSNEQFF

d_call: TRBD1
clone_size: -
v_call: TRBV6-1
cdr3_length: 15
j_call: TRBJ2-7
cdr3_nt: TGTGCCAGCAGAAGAGGACAGGAGAGCTCCTACGAGCAGTACTTC
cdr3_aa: CASRRGQESSYEQYF

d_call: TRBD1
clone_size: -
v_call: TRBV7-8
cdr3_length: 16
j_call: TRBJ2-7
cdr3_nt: TGTGCCAGCAGCTCCCTTTTCGGGACAGGGGTCTACGAGCAGTACTTC
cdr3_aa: CASSSLFGTGVYEQYF

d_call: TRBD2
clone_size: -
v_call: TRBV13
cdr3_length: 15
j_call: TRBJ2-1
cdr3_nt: TGTGCCAGCAGCCAACGACTAGCGGCCTACAATGAGCAGTTCTTC
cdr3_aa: CASSQRLAAYNEQFF

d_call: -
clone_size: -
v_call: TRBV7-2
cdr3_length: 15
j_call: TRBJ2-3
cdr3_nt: TGTGCCAGCAGCTTAGCGGGACACAGCACAGATACGCAGTATTTT
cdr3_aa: CASSLAGHSTDTQYF

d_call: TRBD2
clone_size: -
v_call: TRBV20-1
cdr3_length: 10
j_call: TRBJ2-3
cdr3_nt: TGCAGTAGCGGGAAAGATACGCAGTATTTT
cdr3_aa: CSSGKDTQYF

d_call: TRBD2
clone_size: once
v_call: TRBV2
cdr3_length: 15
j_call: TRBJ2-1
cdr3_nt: TGTGCCAGCAGTGTAGCGGGAGGTTCCTACAATGAGCAGTTCTTC
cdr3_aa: CASSVAGGSYNEQFF

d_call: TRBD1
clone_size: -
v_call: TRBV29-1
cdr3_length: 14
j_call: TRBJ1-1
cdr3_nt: TGCAGCGCTTCGATCGGACAGGGATACACTGAAGCTTTCTTT
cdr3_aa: CSASIGQGYTEAFF

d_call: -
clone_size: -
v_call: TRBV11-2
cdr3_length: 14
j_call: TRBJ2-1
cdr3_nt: TGTGCCAGCAGCTTATTGAGGTCCTACAATGAGCAGTTCTTC
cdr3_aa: CASSLLRSYNEQFF

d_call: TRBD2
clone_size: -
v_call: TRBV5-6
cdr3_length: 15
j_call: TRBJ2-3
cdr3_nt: TGTGCCAGCAGCCTGGCGGCGGGAGGGCGGGATACGCAGTATTTT
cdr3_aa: CASSLAAGGRDTQYF

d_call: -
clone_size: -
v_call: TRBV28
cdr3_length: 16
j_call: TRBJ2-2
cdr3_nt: TGTGCCAGCAGTGCCTGGACAACCGCGAACACCGGGGAGCTGTTTTTT
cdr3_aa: CASSAWTTANTGELFF

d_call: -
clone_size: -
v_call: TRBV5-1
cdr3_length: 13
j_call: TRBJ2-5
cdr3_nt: TGCGCCAGCGAACAGGGTCTTGGGGAGACCCAGTACTTC
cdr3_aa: CASEQGLGETQYF

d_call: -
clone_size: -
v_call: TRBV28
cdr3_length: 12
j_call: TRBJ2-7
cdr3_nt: TGTGCCAGCAGCCGGGACACCTACGAGCAGTACTTC
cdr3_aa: CASSRDTYEQYF

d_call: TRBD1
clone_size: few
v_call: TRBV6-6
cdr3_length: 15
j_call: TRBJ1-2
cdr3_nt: TGTGCCAGCAGTTACTCAGGGGGCACATTCTATGGCTACACCTTC
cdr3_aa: CASSYSGGTFYGYTF

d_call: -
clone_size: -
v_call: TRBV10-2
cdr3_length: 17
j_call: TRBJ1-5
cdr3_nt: TGCGCCAGCAGTGGAGGTCATTTACCCGATAGCAATCAGCCCCAGCATTTT
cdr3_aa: CASSGGHLPDSNQPQHF

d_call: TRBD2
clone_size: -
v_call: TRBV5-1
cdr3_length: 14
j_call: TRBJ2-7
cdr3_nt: TGCGCCAGCAGCTTGGGGACTAGCGACTACGAGCAGTACTTC
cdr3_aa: CASSLGTSDYEQYF

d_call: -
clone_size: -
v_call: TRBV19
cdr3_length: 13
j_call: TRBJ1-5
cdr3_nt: TGTGCCAGTAGCACAGGGAGCAATCAGCCCCAGCATTTT
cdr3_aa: CASSTGSNQPQHF

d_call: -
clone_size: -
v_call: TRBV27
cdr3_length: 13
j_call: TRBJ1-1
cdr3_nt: TGTGCCAGCAGTAAGGGGCAGGGCACTGAAGCTTTCTTT
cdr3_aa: CASSKGQGTEAFF

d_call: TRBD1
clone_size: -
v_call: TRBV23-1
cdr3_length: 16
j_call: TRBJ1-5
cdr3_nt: TGCGCCAGCAGTACCCAGGGGGCAAATAGCAATCAGCCCCAGCATTTT
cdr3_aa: CASSTQGANSNQPQHF

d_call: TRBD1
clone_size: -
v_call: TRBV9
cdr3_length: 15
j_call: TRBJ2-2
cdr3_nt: TGTGCCAGCAGCGCCGGGACAGGGGCCACCGGGGAGCTGTTTTTT
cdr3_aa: CASSAGTGATGELFF

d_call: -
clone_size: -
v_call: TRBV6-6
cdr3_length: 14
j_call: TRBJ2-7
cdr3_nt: TGTGCCAGCAGTTCTAGCCGTTCCTCTTACGAGCAGTACTTC
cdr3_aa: CASSSSRSSYEQYF

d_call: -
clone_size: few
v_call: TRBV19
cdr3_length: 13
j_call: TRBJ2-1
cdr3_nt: TGTGCCAGTAGTATATCCATCTACAATGAGCAGTTCTTC
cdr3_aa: CASSISIYNEQFF

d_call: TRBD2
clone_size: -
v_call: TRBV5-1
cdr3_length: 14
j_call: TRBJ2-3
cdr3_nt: TGCGCCAGCAGCTCGACTAGCGGCACAGATACGCAGTATTTT
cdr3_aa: CASSSTSGTDTQYF

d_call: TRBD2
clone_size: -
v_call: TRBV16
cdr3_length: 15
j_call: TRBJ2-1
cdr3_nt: TGTGCCAGCAGCCAACGGCGGGAGGGAGGGAATGAGCAGTTCTTC
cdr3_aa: CASSQRREGGNEQFF

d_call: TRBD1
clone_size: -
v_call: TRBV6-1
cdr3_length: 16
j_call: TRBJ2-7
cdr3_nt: TGTGCCAGCAGTGAGGCCTGGACAGGGGATTTCTACGAGCAGTACTTC
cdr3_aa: CASSEAWTGDFYEQYF

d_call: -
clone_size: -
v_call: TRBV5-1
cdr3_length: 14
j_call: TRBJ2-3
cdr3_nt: TGCGCCAGCAGCGCCTATACAGGGAGCGATACGCAGTATTTT
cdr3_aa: CASSAYTGSDTQYF

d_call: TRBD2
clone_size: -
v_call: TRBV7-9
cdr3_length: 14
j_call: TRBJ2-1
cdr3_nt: TGTTCCAGCAGTGGAGCGGGAGTAAGGAATGAGCAGTTCTTC
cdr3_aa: CSSSGAGVRNEQFF

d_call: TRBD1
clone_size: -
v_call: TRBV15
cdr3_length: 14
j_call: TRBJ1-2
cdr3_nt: TGTGCCACCCGTACAGGGGGCGCGGGGTATGGCTACACCTTC
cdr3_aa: CATRTGGAGYGYTF

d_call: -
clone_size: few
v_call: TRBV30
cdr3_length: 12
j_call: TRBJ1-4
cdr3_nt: TGTGCCTGGAGTGGAAACGGTGAAAAACTGTTTTTT
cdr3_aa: CAWSGNGEKLFF

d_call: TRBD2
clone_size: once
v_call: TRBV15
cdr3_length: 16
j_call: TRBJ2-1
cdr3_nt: TGTGCCACCAGCAGCCTAGCGGGAGAAGCCTACAATGAGCAGTTCTTC
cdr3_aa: CATSSLAGEAYNEQFF

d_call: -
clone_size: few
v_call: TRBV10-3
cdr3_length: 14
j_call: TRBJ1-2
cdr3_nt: TGTGCCATCAGTGGGGGACGAGGGGGTGAAGGCTACACCTTC
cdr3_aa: CAISGGRGGEGYTF

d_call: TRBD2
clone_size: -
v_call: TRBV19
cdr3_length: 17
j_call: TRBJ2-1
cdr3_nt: TGTGCCAGTAGTATAGAGGGGCTACTAGCGGTTTACAATGAGCAGTTCTTC
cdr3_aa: CASSIEGLLAVYNEQFF

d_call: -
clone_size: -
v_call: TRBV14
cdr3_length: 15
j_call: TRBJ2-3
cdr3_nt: TGTGCCAGCAGCCAAGCGGGGATTAGCACAGATACGCAGTATTTT
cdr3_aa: CASSQAGISTDTQYF

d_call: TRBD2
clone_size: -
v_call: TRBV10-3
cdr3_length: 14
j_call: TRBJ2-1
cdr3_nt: TGTGCCATCAGTGAGTTGCGGGAGTACAATGAGCAGTTCTTC
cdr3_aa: CAISELREYNEQFF

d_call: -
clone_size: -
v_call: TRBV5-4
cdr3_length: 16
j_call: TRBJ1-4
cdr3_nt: TGTGCCAGCAGCTTGGAAATGGGCGCGACTAATGAAAAACTGTTTTTT
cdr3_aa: CASSLEMGATNEKLFF

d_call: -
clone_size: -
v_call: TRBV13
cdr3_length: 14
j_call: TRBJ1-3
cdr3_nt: TGTGCCAGCAGCTCCCGGACTTTCTCGATACCGTTATATTTT
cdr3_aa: CASSSRTFSIPLYF

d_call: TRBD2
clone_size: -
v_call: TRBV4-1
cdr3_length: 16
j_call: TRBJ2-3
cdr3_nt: TGCGCCAGCAGCCAAGGCCTAGCGGGAGCTTCAGATACGCAGTATTTT
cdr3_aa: CASSQGLAGASDTQYF

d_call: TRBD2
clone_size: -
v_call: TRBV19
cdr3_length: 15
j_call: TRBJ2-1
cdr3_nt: TGTGCCAGTAGTATACTTAGCGGGGCTTGGGATGAGCAGTTCTTC
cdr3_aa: CASSILSGAWDEQFF